Below, one T cell receptor beta chain is given with its context. This entry belongs to a study of blood T cell repertoires in COVID-19. The overall study: Donors in the United States, Italy and Spain gave samples during acute or convalescent COVID-19. In each case, the material was cDNA or gDNA derived from T cells, B-cell-depleted T cells, or PBMCs.

The CDR3 totals 15 residues. The germline V gene encodes CDR1 MDHEN and CDR2 SYDVKM. J gave up 4 bases and V 2 bases, and 7 bases lay outside the gene matches. Cohort assignment relied on participant-reported clinical history. Per the authors' pipeline: The assay estimated nucleated cells by amplifying reference gene primers. Clones were read by immunoSEQ multiplex PCR, and TCRdb kept only the in-frame ones, dropping some. V and J calls and clone size are copied from that table; D and trimming were computed from the DNA. Of about 250,000 clones in the sample, over 75% are singletons; the top ten hold around 16%.

V is TRBV28 and J is TRBJ1-1; the match to TRBD1 covers 7 bases. Source material: PBMCs or T cells enriched from blood (not recorded which). The source is a man between 18 and 29 years old who had recovered from COVID-19. The CDR3 loop is CASSLEQGIGTEAFF. DNA of the CDR3: TGTGCCAGCAGTTTAGAACAGGGGATAGGCACTGAAGCTTTCTTT.